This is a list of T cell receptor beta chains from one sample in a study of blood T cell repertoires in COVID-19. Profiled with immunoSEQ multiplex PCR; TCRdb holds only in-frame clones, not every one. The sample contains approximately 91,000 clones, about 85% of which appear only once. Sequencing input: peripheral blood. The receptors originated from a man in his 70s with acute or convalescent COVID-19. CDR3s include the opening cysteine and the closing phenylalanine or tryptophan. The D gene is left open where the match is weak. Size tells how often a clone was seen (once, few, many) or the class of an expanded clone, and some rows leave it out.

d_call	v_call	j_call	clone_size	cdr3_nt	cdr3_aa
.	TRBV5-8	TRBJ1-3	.	TGTGCCAGCAGCTTCTCCTCTGGAAACACCATATATTTT	CASSFSSGNTIYF
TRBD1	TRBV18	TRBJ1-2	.	TGTGCCAGCTCATCTGGGACAGGGGACTCCCGCCATGGCTACACCTTC	CASSSGTGDSRHGYTF
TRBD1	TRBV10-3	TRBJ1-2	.	TGTGCCATCAGTGAGGGCTCGGACAGGGAGTATGGCTACACCTTC	CAISEGSDREYGYTF
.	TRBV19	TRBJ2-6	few	TGTGCCAGTGGCCAGGGAGGCTCTGGGGCCAACGTCCTGACTTTC	CASGQGGSGANVLTF
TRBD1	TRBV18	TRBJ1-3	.	TGTGCCAGCTCACCAAGTGGACAGGCCCTGGAGGTCATATATTTT	CASSPSGQALEVIYF
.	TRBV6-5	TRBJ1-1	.	TGTGCCAGCAGTTCCCAACTGACGGGGAACACTGAAGCTTTCTTT	CASSSQLTGNTEAFF
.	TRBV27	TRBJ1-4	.	TGTGCCAGCAGTTTGTGGGGGCCTAAGACTGAAAAACTGTTTTTT	CASSLWGPKTEKLFF
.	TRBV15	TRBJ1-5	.	TGTGCCACCAGCAGAGGAGGGGGAAATCAGCCCCAGCATTTT	CATSRGGGNQPQHF
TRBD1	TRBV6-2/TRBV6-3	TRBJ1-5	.	TGTGCCAGCAGCGGGACAGACCATAGGGGCAATCAGCCCCAGCATTTT	CASSGTDHRGNQPQHF
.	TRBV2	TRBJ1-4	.	TGTGCCAGCAGGACAGTTCTGAATGAAAAACTGTTTTTT	CASRTVLNEKLFF
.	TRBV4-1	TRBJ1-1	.	TGCGCCAGCAATTCTCGCGGGGGGGTGAACACTGAAGCTTTCTTT	CASNSRGGVNTEAFF
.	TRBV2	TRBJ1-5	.	TGTGCCAGCAGTGCGGCCGATGAGGATCAGCCCCAGCATTTT	CASSAADEDQPQHF
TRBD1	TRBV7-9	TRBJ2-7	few	TGTGCCAGCACGCGGACAGGGAGCTCCTACGAGCAGTACTTC	CASTRTGSSYEQYF
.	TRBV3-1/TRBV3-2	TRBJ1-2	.	TGTGCCAGCAGCCAAAAGGGAGTCGGGAGGAATGGCTACACCTTC	CASSQKGVGRNGYTF
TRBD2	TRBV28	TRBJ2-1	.	TGTGCCAGCAGTTTTGATAGCGGGGGCTCCTACAATGAGCAGTTCTTC	CASSFDSGGSYNEQFF
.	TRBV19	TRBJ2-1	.	TGTGCCAGTAGAACAAATCGCCATGAGCAGTTCTTC	CASRTNRHEQFF
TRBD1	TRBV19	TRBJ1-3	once	TGTGCCAGTAGCACGACAGGGTACGGGAACACCATATATTTT	CASSTTGYGNTIYF
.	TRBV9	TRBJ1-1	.	TGTGCCAGCAGCGTAGAGCCAGGGACTAACACTGAAGCTTTCTTT	CASSVEPGTNTEAFF
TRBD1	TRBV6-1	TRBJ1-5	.	TGTGCCAGCAGTGAAGGAACAGGGGTTGGCAATCAGCCCCAGCATTTT	CASSEGTGVGNQPQHF
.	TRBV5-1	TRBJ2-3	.	TGCGCCAGCAGCATGAGACAGATCGCCACAGATACGCAGTATTTT	CASSMRQIATDTQYF
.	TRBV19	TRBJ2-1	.	TGTGCCAGTAGTATCTGGGGAGATGAGCAGTTCTTC	CASSIWGDEQFF
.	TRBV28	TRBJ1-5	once	TGTGCCAGCAGCGTCAGGGGCTCTAGCCATCAGCCCCAGCATTTT	CASSVRGSSHQPQHF
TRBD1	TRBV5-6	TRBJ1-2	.	TGTGCCAGCAGCTTGGTCCAGGGGGCTGATGGCTACACCTTC	CASSLVQGADGYTF
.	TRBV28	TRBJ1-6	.	TGTGCCAGCAATCCTTATAATTCACCCCTCCACTTT	CASNPYNSPLHF
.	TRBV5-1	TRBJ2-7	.	TGCGCCAGCAGCACACAGGGCTACGAGCAGTACTTC	CASSTQGYEQYF
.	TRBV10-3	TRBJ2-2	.	TGTGCCATCAGTGTGCGACAGGCGAACACCGGGGAGCTGTTTTTT	CAISVRQANTGELFF
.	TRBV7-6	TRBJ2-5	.	TGTGCCAGCAGCCTCGGGGGCCAAGAGACCCAGTACTTC	CASSLGGQETQYF
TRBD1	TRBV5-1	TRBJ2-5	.	TGCGCCAGCAGCTTGTCCTTGACAGGGCCAGAGACCCAGTACTTC	CASSLSLTGPETQYF
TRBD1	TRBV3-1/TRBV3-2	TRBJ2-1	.	TGTGCCAGCAGACGACAGGGGGCCTACAATGAGCAGTTCTTC	CASRRQGAYNEQFF
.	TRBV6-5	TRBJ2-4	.	TGTGCCAGCAGTACACCCGGGAGCCACCACATTCAGTACTTC	CASSTPGSHHIQYF
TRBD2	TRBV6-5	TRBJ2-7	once	TGTGCCAGCAGTCCTAATAGCGGGAGCCCCTACGAGCAGTACTTC	CASSPNSGSPYEQYF
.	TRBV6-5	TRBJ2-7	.	TGTGCCAGCAGACCTAGGACCAGAGGGTCCGAGCAGTACTTC	CASRPRTRGSEQYF
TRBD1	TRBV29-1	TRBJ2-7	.	TGCAGCGTTGAACAACCGGGTCGGGACAGGGGGTACGAGCAGTACTTC	CSVEQPGRDRGYEQYF
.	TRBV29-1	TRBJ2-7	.	TGCACCCCCGACAGGGACGGGGGCGAGCAGTACTTC	CTPDRDGGEQYF
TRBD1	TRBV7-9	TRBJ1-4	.	TGTGCCAGCAGCTTAAGAGGACAGGGGGCGCACGAAAAACTGTTTTTT	CASSLRGQGAHEKLFF
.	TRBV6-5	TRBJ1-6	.	TGTGCCAGCAGTTACGAGGGGGTGTCCTATAATTCACCCCTCCACTTT	CASSYEGVSYNSPLHF
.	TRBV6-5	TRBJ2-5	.	TGTGCCAGCAGCCCGGGTGGGGCGGCAGAGACCCAGTACTTC	CASSPGGAAETQYF
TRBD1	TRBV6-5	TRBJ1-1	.	TGTGCCAGCAGAAAAGAAGACAGGGCTGAAGCTTTCTTT	CASRKEDRAEAFF
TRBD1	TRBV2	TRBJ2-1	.	TGTGCCAGCAGTGGGGACAGGGCGGAGGATGAGCAGTTCTTC	CASSGDRAEDEQFF
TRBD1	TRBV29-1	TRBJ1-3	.	TGCAGCGTTGCCGGGACAGGGACGGGAAACACCATATATTTT	CSVAGTGTGNTIYF
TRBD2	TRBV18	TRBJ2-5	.	TGTGCCAGCTCACCTGGGGGGGGCCAAGAGACCCAGTACTTC	CASSPGGGQETQYF
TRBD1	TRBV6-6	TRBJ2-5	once	TGTGCCAGCAGTTACGGGAGGGGACAGGGACAAGAGACCCAGTACTTC	CASSYGRGQGQETQYF
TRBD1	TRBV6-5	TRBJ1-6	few	TGTGCCAGCGGCAGGGGGGGACAGGGACATTCACCCCTCCACTTT	CASGRGGQGHSPLHF
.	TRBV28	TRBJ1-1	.	TGTGCCAGCAGTATACCAGGAATCCTGAACACTGAAGCTTTCTTT	CASSIPGILNTEAFF
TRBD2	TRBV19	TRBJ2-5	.	TGTGCCAGTAGTCCCCTGACTAGCGGGGCCGAGACCCAGTACTTC	CASSPLTSGAETQYF
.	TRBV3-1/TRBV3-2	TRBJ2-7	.	TGTGCCAGCAGCCAAGCTTCCGTCCTCTACGAGCAGTACTTC	CASSQASVLYEQYF
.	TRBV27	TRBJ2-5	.	TGTGCCAGCAGTCCCTCCTCTTACCAAGAGACCCAGTACTTC	CASSPSSYQETQYF
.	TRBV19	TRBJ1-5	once	TGTGCCAGCAGGGATTTAAATCAGCCCCAGCATTTT	CASRDLNQPQHF
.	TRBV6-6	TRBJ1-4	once	TGTGCCAGCAGTAGGGCCGGCGGGAAACTGTTTTTT	CASSRAGGKLFF
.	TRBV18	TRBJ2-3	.	TGTGCCAGCTCACCACGCGACATCCCGGATACGCAGTATTTT	CASSPRDIPDTQYF
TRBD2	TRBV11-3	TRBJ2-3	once	TGTGCCAGCAGCTTAGTACCGACTAGCGGGGGGGCAGATACGCAGTATTTT	CASSLVPTSGGADTQYF
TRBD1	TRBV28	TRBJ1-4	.	TGTGCCAGCAGTCCCCAGGGGGAAGGGGCTAATGAAAAACTGTTTTTT	CASSPQGEGANEKLFF
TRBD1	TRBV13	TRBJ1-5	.	TGTGCCAGCAGCTTATCCGGCAGGGGGGCTCAGCCCCAGCATTTT	CASSLSGRGAQPQHF
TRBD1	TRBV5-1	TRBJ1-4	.	TGCGCCAGCAGCTTCTCCGGGACAGACAATGAAAAACTGTTTTTT	CASSFSGTDNEKLFF
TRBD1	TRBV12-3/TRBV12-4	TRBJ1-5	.	TGTGCCAGCAGAGACAGGGGGCCTCAGCCCCAGCATTTT	CASRDRGPQPQHF
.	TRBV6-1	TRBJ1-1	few	TGTGCCAGCAGTGAAGCGCGGAACACTGAAGCTTTCTTT	CASSEARNTEAFF